Listed below are T cell receptor beta chains from one sample, sequenced in a study of OX40 agonist ivuxolimab in advanced cancers. Sequencing was performed with immunoSEQ multiplex PCR; in TCRdb, only in-frame clones are kept and a portion is missing. The sample records 40,000 or so clones, approximately 78% being singletons. Sequenced material: CD4+ or CD8+ T cells sorted from blood, taken in a trial of the OX40 agonist ivuxolimab. Receptor source: an adult with an advanced solid tumor such as melanoma, head and neck, liver or kidney cancer. Both conserved end residues are part of each CDR3. D genes are given only for firm matches. Clone size, where shown, is once, few, many, or a class for clones that have expanded.

size,J,D,V,CDR3,DNA
-,TRBJ2-3,-,TRBV9,CASSEERVSRDTQYF,TGTGCCAGCAGCGAAGAAAGGGTCTCACGAGATACGCAGTATTTT
-,TRBJ1-3,-,TRBV7-2,CASSSQTTGAGNTIYF,TGTGCCAGCAGCTCCCAAACGACAGGCGCTGGAAACACCATATATTTT
-,TRBJ1-2,-,TRBV6-5,CASYRESYGYTF,TGTGCCAGTTACAGGGAGAGCTATGGCTACACCTTC
-,TRBJ1-1,-,TRBV19,CASSIGGENTEAFF,TGTGCCAGTAGTATAGGCGGCGAGAACACTGAAGCTTTCTTT
-,TRBJ2-4,TRBD2,TRBV11-2,CASRLTGGSGKNIQYF,TGTGCCAGCAGATTGACGGGGGGTAGTGGCAAAAACATTCAGTACTTC
-,TRBJ2-6,TRBD1,TRBV11-1,CASSPGGSGANVLTF,TGTGCCAGCAGCCCAGGGGGCAGTGGGGCCAACGTCCTGACTTTC
-,TRBJ2-1,TRBD1,TRBV4-3,CASSQRQGLGQFF,TGCGCCAGCAGCCAACGACAGGGGCTTGGGCAGTTCTTC
few,TRBJ1-4,TRBD1,TRBV28,CASSSLGQGATNEKLFF,TGTGCCAGCAGTTCCCTCGGACAGGGGGCCACTAATGAAAAACTGTTTTTT
large,TRBJ2-6,-,TRBV10-1,CASSDERSGITSGANVLTF,TGCGCCAGCAGTGATGAAAGGTCGGGTATAACCTCTGGGGCCAACGTCCTGACTTTC
once,TRBJ2-7,TRBD2,TRBV5-4,CASSPLLAGEGTYEQYF,TGTGCCAGCAGCCCGCTACTAGCGGGAGAGGGGACCTACGAGCAGTACTTC
-,TRBJ2-7,-,TRBV7-2,CASSSAYEQYF,TGTGCCAGCAGCTCCGCCTACGAGCAGTACTTC
-,TRBJ2-7,-,TRBV28,CASSPRGAQKEYEQYF,TGTGCCAGCAGTCCCAGAGGAGCCCAAAAGGAGTACGAGCAGTACTTC
-,TRBJ2-2,-,TRBV9,CASSVGPTPNTGELFF,TGTGCCAGCAGCGTAGGGCCTACCCCGAACACCGGGGAGCTGTTTTTT
-,TRBJ2-7,-,TRBV7-2,CASSQTGGREQYF,TGTGCCAGCAGCCAGACAGGAGGGCGCGAGCAGTACTTC
medium-sized,TRBJ2-7,-,TRBV5-1,CASSFIDTVHEQYF,TGCGCCAGCAGCTTCATTGATACAGTGCACGAGCAGTACTTC
-,TRBJ1-1,TRBD1,TRBV19,CASSTIYPTGFDTEAFF,TGTGCCAGTAGTACCATATATCCGACAGGGTTCGACACTGAAGCTTTCTTT
-,TRBJ2-2,-,TRBV23-1,CASSQRAHRRSNTGELFF,TGCGCCAGCAGTCAACGGGCCCACCGACGGTCGAACACCGGGGAGCTGTTTTTT
-,TRBJ2-5,-,TRBV4-3,CASSQEGDHQETQYF,TGCGCCAGCAGCCAAGAGGGCGACCACCAAGAGACCCAGTACTTC
-,TRBJ2-1,-,TRBV11-3,CASSKWGYNEQFF,TGTGCCAGCAGCAAGTGGGGTTACAATGAGCAGTTCTTC
-,TRBJ2-1,TRBD2,TRBV9,CASSVAGGGDEQFF,TGTGCCAGCAGCGTGGCGGGAGGAGGTGATGAGCAGTTCTTC
-,TRBJ2-7,-,TRBV30,CAWSVGGASYEQYF,TGTGCCTGGAGTGTTGGGGGGGCCTCCTACGAGCAGTACTTC
-,TRBJ1-2,-,TRBV19,CASSTDSSSNYGYTF,TGTGCCAGTAGTACGGACAGTTCCTCTAACTATGGCTACACCTTC
-,TRBJ2-3,TRBD2,TRBV9,CASSAEAGGIDTQYF,TGTGCCAGCAGTGCCGAGGCGGGAGGGATAGATACGCAGTATTTT
once,TRBJ2-2,TRBD1,TRBV14,CASSQVSGQVTGELFF,TGTGCCAGCAGCCAAGTATCGGGACAGGTCACCGGGGAGCTGTTTTTT
-,TRBJ2-1,-,TRBV27,CASSLDADNEQFF,TGTGCCAGCAGTCTAGACGCTGACAATGAGCAGTTCTTC
few,TRBJ2-3,-,TRBV28,CASSRQNTDTQYF,TGTGCCAGCAGTCGACAGAACACAGATACGCAGTATTTT
-,TRBJ2-7,-,TRBV27,CASSLMPSSYEQYF,TGTGCCAGCAGTTTAATGCCCAGCTCCTACGAGCAGTACTTC
-,TRBJ1-1,-,TRBV6-6,CASSYHFYTEAFF,TGTGCCAGCAGTTACCACTTTTACACTGAAGCTTTCTTT
-,TRBJ2-7,-,TRBV10-3,CAISVGTQSSYEQYF,TGTGCCATCAGTGTTGGGACACAAAGCTCCTACGAGCAGTACTTC
many,TRBJ1-4,TRBD1,TRBV5-6,CASSALDRGIGKLFF,TGTGCCAGCAGCGCATTGGACAGGGGCATCGGAAAACTGTTTTTT
-,TRBJ2-7,-,TRBV7-9,CASSLGVDWRQYF,TGTGCCAGCAGCTTAGGGGTTGACTGGAGGCAGTACTTC
-,TRBJ1-2,-,TRBV28,CASSLTPGAGDYGYTF,TGTGCCAGCAGTCTCACCCCAGGGGCGGGGGACTATGGCTACACCTTC
-,TRBJ1-1,-,TRBV9,CASSPSGGNTEAFF,TGTGCCAGCAGCCCTAGTGGCGGTAACACTGAAGCTTTCTTT
once,TRBJ2-2,TRBD1,TRBV5-4,CASSQQGTGELFF,TGTGCCAGCAGCCAACAGGGGACCGGGGAGCTGTTTTTT
-,TRBJ1-5,-,TRBV7-9,CASSLSQPQHF,TGTGCCAGCAGCTTAAGTCAGCCCCAGCATTTT
-,TRBJ2-3,TRBD2,TRBV6-5,CASIETGTTMGTQYF,TGTGCCAGCATCGAAACCGGGACTACGATGGGAACGCAGTATTTT
-,TRBJ2-5,-,TRBV4-1,CASSQVKDHRETQYF,TGCGCCAGCAGCCAAGTTAAGGACCACCGAGAGACCCAGTACTTC
-,TRBJ1-1,-,TRBV27,CASSFGGFMNAEAFF,TGTGCCAGCAGTTTCGGGGGTTTCATGAACGCTGAAGCTTTCTTT
-,TRBJ2-1,TRBD1,TRBV19,CASSTPGQGSYNEQFF,TGTGCCAGTAGTACCCCGGGACAGGGATCCTACAATGAGCAGTTCTTC
-,TRBJ2-7,TRBD1,TRBV18,CASSPPGTGRYEQYF,TGTGCCAGCTCACCACCCGGGACAGGGAGGTACGAGCAGTACTTC
-,TRBJ2-1,TRBD1,TRBV7-3,CASSPQTGGAEQFF,TGTGCCAGCAGCCCCCAGACAGGGGGCGCGGAGCAGTTCTTC
-,TRBJ1-5,-,TRBV4-3,CASSQVLTDNQPQHF,TGCGCCAGCAGCCAAGTCTTGACAGATAATCAGCCCCAGCATTTT
few,TRBJ2-1,-,TRBV27,CASSLTGYNEQFF,TGTGCCAGCAGTCTCACAGGATACAATGAGCAGTTCTTC
-,TRBJ2-3,-,TRBV7-3,CASSTQGPGADTQYF,TGTGCCAGCAGCACCCAGGGCCCAGGAGCAGATACGCAGTATTTT
-,TRBJ2-7,-,TRBV14,CASSHTGSLFSYEQYF,TGTGCCAGCAGCCATACAGGGTCTCTTTTTTCCTACGAGCAGTACTTC
-,TRBJ1-1,TRBD1,TRBV19,CASTHSDRGSTEAFF,TGTGCCAGTACCCACTCGGACAGGGGAAGTACTGAAGCTTTCTTT
once,TRBJ2-1,-,TRBV4-3,CASSQDPPGRGNEQFF,TGCGCCAGCAGCCAAGATCCACCCGGGAGAGGTAATGAGCAGTTCTTC
few,TRBJ2-7,-,TRBV13,CATIEGGEQYF,TGTGCCACGATCGAGGGCGGCGAGCAGTACTTC
-,TRBJ1-4,-,TRBV19,CASSIVGHRDEKLFF,TGTGCCAGTAGTATAGTCGGACACCGGGATGAAAAACTGTTTTTT
-,TRBJ2-5,TRBD1,TRBV5-1,CASSFGQGKETQYF,TGCGCCAGCAGCTTTGGACAGGGGAAGGAGACCCAGTACTTC
-,TRBJ2-7,-,TRBV5-1,CASSLDSEYEQYF,TGCGCCAGCAGCTTGGACAGTGAGTACGAGCAGTACTTC
-,TRBJ1-5,-,TRBV27,CASTNGQLNQPQHF,TGTGCCAGCACAAACGGACAGCTCAATCAGCCCCAGCATTTT
-,TRBJ2-2,-,TRBV7-2,CASSLAQGAAGELFF,TGTGCCAGCAGCTTAGCCCAGGGAGCGGCCGGGGAGCTGTTTTTT
-,TRBJ2-1,TRBD2,TRBV6-5,CASSYSGTRGNEQFF,TGTGCCAGCAGTTACTCGGGGACTAGGGGAAATGAGCAGTTCTTC
-,TRBJ2-7,-,TRBV4-3,CASSQEVSGYEQYF,TGCGCCAGCAGCCAAGAAGTATCAGGCTACGAGCAGTACTTC
-,TRBJ2-7,-,TRBV9,CASSVLDSSYEQYF,TGTGCCAGCAGCGTTCTCGACAGCTCCTACGAGCAGTACTTC
-,TRBJ2-3,-,TRBV11-2,CASSSLWVRTDTQYF,TGTGCCAGCAGCTCCCTATGGGTTAGGACAGATACGCAGTATTTT
-,TRBJ2-1,-,TRBV30,CAWSSGAGRVLGEQFF,TGTGCCTGGAGTTCAGGGGCGGGGAGGGTCCTCGGTGAGCAGTTCTTC
-,TRBJ2-1,-,TRBV11-2,CASSQGDWSSYNEQFF,TGTGCCAGCAGCCAGGGAGATTGGAGCTCCTACAATGAGCAGTTCTTC